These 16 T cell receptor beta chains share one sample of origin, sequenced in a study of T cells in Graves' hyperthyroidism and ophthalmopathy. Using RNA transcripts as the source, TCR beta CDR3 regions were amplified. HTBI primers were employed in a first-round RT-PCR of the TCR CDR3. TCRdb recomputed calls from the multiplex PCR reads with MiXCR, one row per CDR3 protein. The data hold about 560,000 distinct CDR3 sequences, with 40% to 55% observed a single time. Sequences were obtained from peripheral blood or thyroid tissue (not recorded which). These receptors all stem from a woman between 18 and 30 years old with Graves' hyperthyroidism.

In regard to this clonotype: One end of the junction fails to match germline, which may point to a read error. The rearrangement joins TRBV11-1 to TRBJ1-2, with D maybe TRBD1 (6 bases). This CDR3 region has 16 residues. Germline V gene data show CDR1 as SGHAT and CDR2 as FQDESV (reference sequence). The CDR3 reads CASSSTPLGGALGYTF. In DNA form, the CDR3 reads TGCGCCAGCAGCTCGACCCCCCTAGGGGGGGCACTCGGCTACACCTTC. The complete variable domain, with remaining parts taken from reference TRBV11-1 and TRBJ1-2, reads EAEVAQSPRYKITEKSQAVAFWCDPISGHATLYWYRQILGQGPELLVQFQDESVVDDSQLPKDRFSAERLKGVDSTLKIQPAELGDSAMYLCASSSTPLGGALGYTFGSGTRLTVV.

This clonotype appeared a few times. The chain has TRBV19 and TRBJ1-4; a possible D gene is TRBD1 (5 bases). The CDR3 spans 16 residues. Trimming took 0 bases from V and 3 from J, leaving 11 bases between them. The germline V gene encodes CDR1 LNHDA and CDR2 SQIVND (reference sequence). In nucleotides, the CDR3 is TGTGCCAGTAGTATAGAGGATGGACATCCTAATGAAAAACTGTTTTTT. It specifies CASSIEDGHPNEKLFF.

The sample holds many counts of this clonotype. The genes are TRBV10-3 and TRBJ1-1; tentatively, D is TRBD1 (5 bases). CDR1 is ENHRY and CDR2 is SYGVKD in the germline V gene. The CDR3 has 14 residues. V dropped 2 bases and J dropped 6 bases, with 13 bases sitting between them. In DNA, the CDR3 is TGTGCCATCAGTGAGGGGGACCTTCTCGCTGAAGCTTTCTTT. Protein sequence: CAISEGDLLAEAFF.

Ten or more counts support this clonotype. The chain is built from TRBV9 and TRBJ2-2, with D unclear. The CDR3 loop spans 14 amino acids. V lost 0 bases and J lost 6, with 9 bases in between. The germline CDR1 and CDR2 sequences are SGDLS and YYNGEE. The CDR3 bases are TGTGCCAGCAGCGTAGCGGACGGCGCCGGGGAGCTGTTTTTT. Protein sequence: CASSVADGAGELFF.

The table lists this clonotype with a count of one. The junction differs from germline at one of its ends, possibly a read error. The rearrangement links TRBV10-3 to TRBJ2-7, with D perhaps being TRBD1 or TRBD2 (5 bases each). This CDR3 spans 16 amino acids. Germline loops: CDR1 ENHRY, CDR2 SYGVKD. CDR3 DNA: TGTGCCAGCAGTGAGTCTCAAGGGGCTAGCTTCTACGAGCAGTGCTTC. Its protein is CASSESQGASFYEQCF.

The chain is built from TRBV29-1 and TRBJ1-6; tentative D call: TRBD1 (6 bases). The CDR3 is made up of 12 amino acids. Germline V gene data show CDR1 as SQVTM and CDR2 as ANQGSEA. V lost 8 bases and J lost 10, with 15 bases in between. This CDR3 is CSLQGLGSPLHF. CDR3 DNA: TGCAGCTTGCAGGGGTTAGGGTCACCCCTCCACTTT.

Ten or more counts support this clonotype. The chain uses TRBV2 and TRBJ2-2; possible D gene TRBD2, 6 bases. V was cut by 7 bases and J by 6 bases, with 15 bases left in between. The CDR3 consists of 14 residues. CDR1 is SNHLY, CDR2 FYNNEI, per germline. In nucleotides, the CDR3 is TGTGCCAGCACGGCGGGAAGGAAGGCCGGGGAGCTGTTTTTT. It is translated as CASTAGRKAGELFF.

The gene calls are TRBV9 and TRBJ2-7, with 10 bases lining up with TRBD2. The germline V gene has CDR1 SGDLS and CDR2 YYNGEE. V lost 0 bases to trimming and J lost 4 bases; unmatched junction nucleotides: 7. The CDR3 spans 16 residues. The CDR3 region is CASSVASGSIPYEQYF. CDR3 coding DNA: TGTGCCAGCAGCGTAGCTAGCGGGAGTATCCCATACGAGCAGTACTTC.

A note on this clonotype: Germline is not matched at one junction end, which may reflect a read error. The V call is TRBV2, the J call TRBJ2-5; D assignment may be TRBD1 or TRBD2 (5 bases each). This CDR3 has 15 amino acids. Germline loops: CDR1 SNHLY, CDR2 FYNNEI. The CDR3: CARSETGTYQETQYF. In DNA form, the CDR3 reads TGTGCCAGAAGTGAGACGGGGACGTACCAAGAGACCCAGTACTTC.

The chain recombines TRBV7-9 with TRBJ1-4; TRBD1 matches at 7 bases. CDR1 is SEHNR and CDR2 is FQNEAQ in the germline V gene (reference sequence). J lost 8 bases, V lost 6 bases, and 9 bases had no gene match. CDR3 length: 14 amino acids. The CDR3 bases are TGTGCCAGCAGAGCGACAGGGACAGAGGAAAAACTGTTTTTT. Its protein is CASRATGTEEKLFF. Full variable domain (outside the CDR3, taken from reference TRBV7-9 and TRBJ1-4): DTGVSQNPRHKITKRGQNVTFRCDPISEHNRLYWYRQTLGQGPEFLTYFQNEAQLEKSRLLSDRFSAERPKGSFSTLEIQRTEQGDSAMYLCASRATGTEEKLFFGSGTQLSVL.

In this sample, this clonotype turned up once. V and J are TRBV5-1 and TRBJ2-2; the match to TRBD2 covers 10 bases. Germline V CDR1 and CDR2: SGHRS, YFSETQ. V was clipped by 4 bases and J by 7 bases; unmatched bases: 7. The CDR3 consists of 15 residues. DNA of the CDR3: TGCGCCAGCAGCGTTCTTAGCGGGAGGATCGGGGAGCTGTTTTTT. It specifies CASSVLSGRIGELFF.

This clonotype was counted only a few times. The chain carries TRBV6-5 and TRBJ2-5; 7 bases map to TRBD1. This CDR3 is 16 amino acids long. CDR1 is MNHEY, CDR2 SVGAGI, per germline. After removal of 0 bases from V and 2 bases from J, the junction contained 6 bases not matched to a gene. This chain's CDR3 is CASSYSGTVRQETQYF. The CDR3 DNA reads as TGTGCCAGCAGTTACTCCGGGACAGTGAGGCAAGAGACCCAGTACTTC.

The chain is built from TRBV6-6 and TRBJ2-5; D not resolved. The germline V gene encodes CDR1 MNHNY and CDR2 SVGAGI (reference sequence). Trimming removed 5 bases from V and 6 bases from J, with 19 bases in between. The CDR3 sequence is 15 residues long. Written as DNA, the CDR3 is TGTGCCAGCAGTGCACCCCCGTGGGGTTCAAAGACCCAGTACTTC. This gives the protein CASSAPPWGSKTQYF.

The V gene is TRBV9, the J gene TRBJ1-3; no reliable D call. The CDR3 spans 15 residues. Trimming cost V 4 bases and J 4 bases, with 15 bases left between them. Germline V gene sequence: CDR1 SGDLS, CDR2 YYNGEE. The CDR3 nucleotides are TGTGCCAGCAGCCCCCCGCCAGGTACAGGAAACACCATATATTTT. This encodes CASSPPPGTGNTIYF.

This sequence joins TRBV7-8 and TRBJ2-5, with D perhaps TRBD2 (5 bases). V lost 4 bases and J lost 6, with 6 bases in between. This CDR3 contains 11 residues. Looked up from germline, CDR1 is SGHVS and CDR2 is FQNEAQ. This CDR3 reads CASSSGKTQYF. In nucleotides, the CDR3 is TGTGCCAGCAGCTCGGGGAAGACCCAGTACTTC.

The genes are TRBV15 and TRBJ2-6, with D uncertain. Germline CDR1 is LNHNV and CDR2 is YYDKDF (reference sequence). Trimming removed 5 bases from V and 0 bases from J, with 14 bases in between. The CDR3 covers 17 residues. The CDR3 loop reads CATSGTQADSGANVLTF. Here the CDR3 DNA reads TGTGCCACCAGCGGCACGCAGGCCGACTCTGGGGCCAACGTCCTGACTTTC.